This record covers a single T cell receptor beta chain. The antigen is not known. The record originates from a study of blood T cells in healthy people across ages. General study results and limits: A conclusive naive versus antigen-experienced comparison was prevented by the unsorted PBMCs.

Alongside a J-beta primer mix, a sample-barcoded 5' primer served in a second PCR lasting about 7 to 11 cycles. TCRdb recomputed calls from the 5' RACE reads with MiXCR, one row per CDR3 protein. This sample has 1.5 million to 2 million distinct CDR3 sequences, with over 25% found just once. V was cut by 7 bases and J by 0 bases, with 9 bases left in between. This CDR3 contains 13 residues. CDR1 MNHEY and CDR2 SVGAGI come from the germline V gene. This rearrangement joins TRBV6-5 to TRBJ1-2; D call uncertain. Sequencing was done on a sample of blood. The TCR originated in a woman younger than 45 in good health. CDR3 loop: CASKTFSNYGYTF. CDR3 nucleotides: TGTGCCAGCAAAACATTCTCTAACTATGGCTACACCTTC.